The 18 T cell receptor beta chains below come from one sample, sequenced in a study of CD8+CD57+ T cells in acquired aplastic anemia. Patients chosen for sequencing had CD8+CD57+ cells that had expanded, as shown by flow cytometry. Profiling of TCR beta VDJ combinations and CDR3 sequences used genomic DNA as template. TCRdb used MiXCR to reprocess the reads, holding one entry per CDR3 protein. This sample yields around 500,000 distinct CDR3 sequences, of which roughly a third are seen a single time; around 0.82% belongs to the top ten. The sequenced sample consisted of sorted CD4+, CD8+, or CD8+CD57+ T cells (not recorded which) from PBMCs. Source of these receptors: a human donor with aplastic anemia.

With regard to this clonotype: This sequence may be a read error, since a much larger clone differs from it by one base. J is TRBJ1-5 and V is TRBV7-3, with 8 nucleotides matching TRBD1. CDR3 size: 14 residues. Germline V gene lookup returns CDR1 SGHTA and CDR2 FQGTGA. For the CDR3, the DNA is TGTGTCAGCAGCTTAACAGGGGGAAGTCACCCCCAGCATTTT. This sequence encodes CVSSLTGGSHPQHF.

The CDR3 sequence is CASSFQDRVSQPQHF. CDR3 in DNA: TGTGCCAGCAGTTTCCAGGACAGGGTTAGTCAGCCCCAGCATTTT. The rearrangement uses TRBV25-1 and TRBJ1-5, with TRBD1 matching 8 bases. Trimming took 5 bases from V and 6 from J; bases not matched to a gene: 9. The CDR3 runs to 15 residues. Looked up from germline, CDR1 is MGHDK and CDR2 is SYGVNS.

V gene TRBV4-3 combines with J gene TRBJ1-1, with a tentative D call TRBD1 (5 bases). V was shortened by 2 bases and J by 4 bases, with 11 bases between the two germline ends. The CDR3 consists of 14 residues. The V gene's germline CDR1 is LGHNA and CDR2 YSLEER. The CDR3 sequence is CASSQSRVSTEAFF. The CDR3 DNA reads as TGCGCCAGCAGCCAATCCAGGGTAAGCACTGAAGCTTTCTTT.

This clonotype was picked up many times. This rearrangement joins TRBV7-9 to TRBJ1-2, with 7 bases matching TRBD1. The CDR3 is 15 amino acids. V shed 1 base and J 6 bases; nucleotides not matched to a gene: 8. CDR1 is SEHNR, CDR2 FQNEAQ, per germline (reference sequence). The DNA for the CDR3 is TGTGCCAGCAGCTTAGAGCGACAGGGAGGCCATGGCTACACCTTC. Its protein is CASSLERQGGHGYTF.

The rearrangement links TRBV7-9 to TRBJ1-1; no firm D call. CDR1 and CDR2 (germline): SEHNR, FQNEAQ (reference sequence). The CDR3 is 15 amino acids. The ends were cut back, 1 base at V and 1 base at J, with 10 bases in the middle. Here the CDR3 reads CASSLVTNPNTEAFF. The CDR3 region has the DNA TGTGCCAGCAGCTTAGTAACAAATCCGAACACTGAAGCTTTCTTT.

With respect to this clonotype: Because it lacks the conserved phenylalanine or tryptophan at the end, this CDR3 is likely a read error. This sequence joins TRBV20-1 and TRBJ2-7; 10 positions match TRBD2. The V gene end was trimmed by 3 bases and the J gene end by 7 bases; junction bases not matched to a gene: 9. The CDR3 is made up of 14 amino acids. From germline, CDR1 is DFQATT and CDR2 SNEGSKA (reference sequence). For the CDR3, the DNA is TGCAGTGCTAGTGTCCTAGCGGGAGTGGGGGAGCAGTACCTC. It is translated as CSASVLAGVGEQYL.

The chain links TRBV29-1 to TRBJ2-7, with a tentative D call TRBD2 (6 bases). This CDR3 contains 11 residues. Looked up from germline, CDR1 is SQVTM and CDR2 is ANQGSEA. V lost 6 bases, J lost 2 bases, and 8 bases lay in between. The CDR3 is CSVPGAYEQYF. In DNA form, the CDR3 reads TGCAGCGTCCCGGGGGCCTACGAGCAGTACTTC.

This clonotype was observed at least ten times. The chain is built from TRBV2 and TRBJ1-5; D is undetermined. V lost 2 bases and J 5 bases, leaving 7 bases between the germline ends. This CDR3 contains 13 residues. Germline CDR1 and CDR2: SNHLY and FYNNEI. For the CDR3, the DNA is TGTGCCAGCAGTGAACGAACCTATCAGCCCCAGCATTTT. This encodes CASSERTYQPQHF.

In its sample, this clonotype was seen once. The chain carries TRBV2 and TRBJ1-2, with D possibly TRBD1 on 6 matching bases. The V end lost 4 bases, the J end lost 7 bases, and 19 bases lay between the germline ends. This CDR3 spans 15 amino acids. Germline V lookup: CDR1 SNHLY, CDR2 FYNNEI. Here the CDR3 reads CASSVNGGARGGYTF. CDR3 nucleotide sequence: TGTGCCAGCAGTGTTAACGGGGGGGCTAGAGGTGGCTACACCTTC.

In its sample, this clonotype was seen many times. The rearrangement uses TRBV20-1 and TRBJ2-7, with D possibly TRBD2 on 7 matching bases. V gave up 0 bases and J gave up 7 bases, with 19 bases separating them. The germline V gene encodes CDR1 DFQATT and CDR2 SNEGSKA (reference sequence). The CDR3 loop spans 15 amino acids. The CDR3 here is CSARDRGRGMEEQYF. CDR3 bases: TGCAGTGCTAGAGATCGGGGGAGGGGGATGGAAGAGCAGTACTTC.

The rearrangement joins TRBV25-1 to TRBJ1-6; D gene ambiguous. This CDR3 has 15 amino acids. Trimming removed 6 bases at V and 4 bases at J, with 13 bases between. Germline V CDR1 and CDR2: MGHDK, SYGVNS. The CDR3 loop reads CASSQGTSYNSPLHF. CDR3 nucleotide sequence: TGTGCCAGCAGCCAAGGAACGTCGTATAATTCACCCCTCCACTTT.

This clonotype has only a few counts. The chain carries TRBV6-5 and TRBJ1-5, with D hard to call. Trimming shortened V by 2 bases and J by 2 bases, and 7 bases separated the two germline ends. Germline V lookup: CDR1 MNHEY, CDR2 SVGAGI. The CDR3 is 14 amino acids. CDR3 coding DNA: TGTGCCAGCAGTTACCGGCAGGGCAATCAGCCCCAGCATTTT. Amino acid sequence: CASSYRQGNQPQHF.

This chain joins TRBV27 and TRBJ2-7, with 12 bases matching TRBD1. The CDR3 runs to 16 residues. CDR1 and CDR2 from the germline V gene are MNHEY and SMNVEV (reference sequence). V was clipped by 2 bases and J by 2 bases; unmatched bases: 4. This CDR3 reads CASSLRGQGAAYEQYF. The CDR3, as DNA: TGTGCCAGCAGTTTAAGGGGACAGGGGGCGGCCTACGAGCAGTACTTC.

This clonotype appeared many times. The chain couples TRBV2 to TRBJ1-2; 9 bases fit TRBD1. CDR1 SNHLY and CDR2 FYNNEI come from the germline V gene. Trimming removed 4 bases from V and 0 bases from J; junction bases left unmatched: 3. The CDR3 runs 15 residues. CDR3 loop: CASSVDRGANYGYTF. In DNA form, the CDR3 reads TGTGCCAGCAGTGTGGACAGGGGTGCTAACTATGGCTACACCTTC.

Comment on this clonotype: One end of the junction does not line up with germline, which may come from a read error. The gene calls are TRBV5-1 and TRBJ2-1; D not certain. The CDR3 extends over 11 amino acids. Germline V CDR1 and CDR2: SGHRS, YFSETQ. For the CDR3, the DNA is TGTGCCAGCAGCCGTATAGGTGAGCAGTTCTTC. Encoded protein: CASSRIGEQFF.

The chain couples TRBV5-4 to TRBJ1-2; a possible D gene is TRBD1 (5 bases). Germline CDR1 and CDR2: SGHNT and YYREEE (reference sequence). The V end lost 0 bases, the J end lost 4 bases, and 10 bases lay between the germline ends. This CDR3 has 14 residues. The CDR3 DNA follows: TGTGCCAGCAGCTTGGCGGGCAGGGCCTATGGCTACACCTTC. This encodes CASSLAGRAYGYTF.

About this clonotype: The junction differs from germline at one of its ends, possibly a read error. This chain links TRBV9 with TRBJ2-5, with 7 bases that match TRBD2. Germline loops: CDR1 SGDLS, CDR2 YYNGEE. The CDR3 sequence is 15 residues long. CDR3 nucleotides: TGTGCCAGCAGCGCCGTCCCGGGGGGTAAAGAGACCCGGTACTTC. Translated, it gives CASSAVPGGKETRYF.

This clonotype has only a few counts. The rearrangement uses TRBV11-3 and TRBJ2-3; D ambiguous. The germline V gene has CDR1 SGHNT and CDR2 YENEEA. CDR3 length: 13 amino acids. V was trimmed by 5 bases and J by 2 bases, leaving 8 bases between them. This CDR3 is CASSPVVTDTQYF. In nucleotides, the CDR3 is TGTGCCAGCAGCCCGGTCGTCACAGATACGCAGTATTTT. Variable domain in full (rest from reference TRBV11-3 and TRBJ2-3): EAGVVQSPRYKIIEKKQPVAFWCNPISGHNTLYWYLQNLGQGPELLIRYENEEAVDDSQLPKDRFSAERLKGVDSTLKIQPAELGDSAVYLCASSPVVTDTQYFGPGTRLTVL.